The rows below give T cell receptor beta chains drawn from one sample of a study of T cells in Graves' hyperthyroidism and ophthalmopathy. TCRdb reanalysed the multiplex PCR reads using MiXCR and keeps one entry per CDR3 protein. The sample lists about 320,000 distinct CDR3 sequences, 15% to 20% occurring once. Sequences were obtained from blood. The receptors stem from a man aged 30 to 39 with Graves' hyperthyroidism. CDR3s include the opening cysteine and the closing phenylalanine or tryptophan. Fields, in order: J gene, D gene, V gene, clone size, CDR3 protein, CDR3 DNA. D genes are given only for firm matches. The listing skips clone size in some rows; elsewhere it reads once, few, many or a size class.

TRBJ2-5 TRBD1 TRBV2 many CASSFGTARETQYF TGTGCCAGCAGTTTCGGGACAGCAAGAGAGACCCAGTACTTC
TRBJ2-7 - TRBV28 - CASSPRGDSYEQYF TGTGCCAGCAGTCCTAGGGGGGACTCCTACGAGCAGTACTTC
TRBJ1-2 - TRBV6-2/TRBV6-3 - CASSNSGTYGYTF TGTGCCAGCAGTAATTCAGGGACCTATGGCTACACCTTC
TRBJ1-2 TRBD1 TRBV7-3 - CASSPPYPGGAGGCTF TGTGCCAGCAGCCCACCATATCCAGGGGGGGCAGGGGGCTGCACCTTC
TRBJ1-2 - TRBV4-1 - CASSHGGGGLGYTF TGCGCCAGCAGCCATGGAGGGGGTGGTCTTGGCTACACCTTC
TRBJ2-1 TRBD2 TRBV28 many CASSELAEHNEQFF TGTGCCAGCAGCGAGCTAGCGGAACACAATGAGCAGTTCTTC
TRBJ1-1 - TRBV5-6 few CASSVVGGATEAFF TGTGCCAGCAGCGTGGTGGGGGGGGCCACTGAAGCTTTCTTT
TRBJ1-1 - TRBV10-3 few CAISEGGRTEAFF TGTGCCATCAGTGAGGGGGGGAGGACTGAAGCTTTCTTT
TRBJ2-7 - TRBV30 many CAWTRDYEQYF TGTGCCTGGACACGGGACTACGAGCAGTACTTC
TRBJ2-1 TRBD2 TRBV20-1 few CSAAGTSGYNKQFF TGCAGTGCTGCCGGGACTAGCGGCTACAATAAGCAGTTCTTC
TRBJ2-1 TRBD2 TRBV19 few CASSMRASGGGQFF TGTGCCAGTAGTATGAGGGCTAGCGGTGGGGGGCAGTTCTTC
TRBJ2-7 - TRBV6-1 - CASGTRQSLLEQYF TGTGCCAGCGGTACCAGACAGTCACTCCTCGAGCAGTACTTC
TRBJ2-2 TRBD2 TRBV4-2 few CASSQDNGGGEAGELFF TGTGCCAGCAGCCAAGATAATGGGGGAGGGGAAGCCGGGGAGCTGTTTTTT
TRBJ2-7 TRBD2 TRBV10-3 once CAISESTSASSYEQYF TGTGCCATCAGTGAGTCGACTAGCGCGAGCTCCTACGAGCAGTACTTC
TRBJ1-1 - TRBV28 many CASSPPWGGRDEAFF TGTGCCAGCAGTCCCCCCTGGGGGGGTAGGGATGAAGCTTTCTTT
TRBJ1-2 - TRBV24-1 few CATSDRGNNYGYTF TGTGCCACCAGTGATAGGGGGAACAACTATGGCTACACCTTC
TRBJ2-3 - TRBV12-3/TRBV12-4 - CVSSLAGGTASTDTQYF TGTGTCAGCAGCTTAGCAGGCGGGACAGCTAGCACAGATACGCAGTATTTT
TRBJ2-7 - TRBV4-1 - CASSQAAAGGPYAEQYF TGCGCCAGCAGCCAAGCCGCGGCAGGAGGACCCTACGCCGAGCAGTACTTC
TRBJ2-7 TRBD1 TRBV11-2 many CASSLGTGRYEQYF TGTGCCAGCAGCTTAGGGACAGGGCGCTACGAGCAGTACTTC
TRBJ2-2 TRBD2 TRBV4-1 - CATTSGMRGGELFF TGCGCCACCACTAGCGGCATGAGAGGCGGGGAGCTGTTTTTT
TRBJ2-1 TRBD2 TRBV11-2 few CASSFGGRGSYNEQFF TGTGCCAGCAGCTTTGGCGGGAGGGGATCCTACAATGAGCAGTTCTTC
TRBJ2-7 - TRBV7-2 many CASTDGGEQYF TGTGCCAGCACCGATGGCGGAGAGCAGTACTTC
TRBJ1-2 - TRBV27 many CASSTRGGGYGYTF TGTGCCAGCAGTACGAGGGGGGGCGGCTATGGCTACACCTTC
TRBJ2-6 TRBD1 TRBV11-1 - CASSFGTVSSGANVLTF TGTGCCAGCAGCTTCGGGACAGTCAGCTCTGGGGCCAACGTCCTGACTTTC
TRBJ2-3 - TRBV9 - CASSGRTERDTQYF TGTGCCAGCAGCGGCCGGACTGAGCGTGATACGCAGTATTTT
TRBJ2-1 - TRBV13 many CASSSRRRSSYNEQFF TGTGCCAGCAGCTCGAGACGGAGGAGCTCCTACAATGAGCAGTTCTTC
TRBJ2-1 TRBD2 TRBV28 many CASSLVPGLAGRRLYNEQFF TGTGCCAGCAGTTTGGTACCGGGACTAGCGGGAAGAAGGCTCTACAATGAGCAGTTCTTC
TRBJ2-7 - TRBV29-1 - CSVYEPLPPYEQYF TGCAGCGTTTACGAGCCATTACCCCCCTACGAGCAGTACTTC
TRBJ2-6 - TRBV3-1 - CASSQGRVAGANVLTF TGTGCCAGCAGCCAAGGGCGAGTAGCTGGGGCCAACGTCCTGACTTTC
TRBJ2-7 TRBD2 TRBV10-3 many CAISELGGRDSYEQYF TGTGCCATCAGTGAGTTAGGCGGGAGGGATTCCTACGAGCAGTACTTC
TRBJ2-5 - TRBV30 many CAWSEERSGKTQYF TGTGCCTGGAGTGAAGAGAGGTCTGGGAAGACCCAGTACTTC
TRBJ1-1 - TRBV5-6 once CASSLASSNTEAFF TGTGCCAGCAGCTTGGCCAGTTCGAACACTGAAGCTTTCTTT
TRBJ1-5 - TRBV27 many CASSLDGGWYQPQHF TGTGCCAGCAGTTTAGACGGGGGTTGGTATCAGCCCCAGCATTTT
TRBJ1-5 TRBD1 TRBV13 many CASSSRTGNQPQHF TGTGCCAGCAGCTCAAGGACAGGGAATCAGCCCCAGCATTTT
TRBJ1-2 - TRBV28 many CASSMGLGQLPYGYTF TGTGCCAGCAGTATGGGGCTTGGGCAGCTCCCCTATGGCTACACCTTC
TRBJ1-1 TRBD1 TRBV12-3/TRBV12-4 many CASSFRGQSTEAFF TGTGCCAGCAGTTTCCGGGGACAGAGCACTGAAGCTTTCTTT
TRBJ2-7 - TRBV27 many CASSLFGLGGSYEQYF TGTGCCAGCAGTTTATTCGGTCTTGGGGGCTCCTACGAGCAGTACTTC
TRBJ2-7 TRBD2 TRBV3-1 many CASRGGGEQYF TGTGCCAGCCGGGGGGGTGGCGAGCAGTACTTC
TRBJ2-3 - TRBV27 - CASRMTGTDTQYF TGTGCCAGCAGGATGACAGGCACAGATACGCAGTATTTT
TRBJ1-2 - TRBV11-2 few CASSLDLPDPYGYTF TGTGCCAGCAGCTTAGATCTCCCAGACCCCTATGGCTACACCTTC
TRBJ2-2 TRBD2 TRBV2 many CASSERVAGDSGELFF TGTGCCAGCAGTGAGAGGGTAGCGGGAGACTCCGGGGAGCTGTTTTTT
TRBJ2-1 - TRBV12-3/TRBV12-4 few CASSFFLGDEQFF TGTGCCAGCAGTTTTTTTTTGGGTGATGAGCAGTTCTTC
TRBJ2-1 TRBD1 TRBV12-3/TRBV12-4 many CASSLNAGQAIYNEQFF TGTGCCAGCAGTTTAAATGCGGGACAGGCGATCTACAATGAGCAGTTCTTC
TRBJ2-7 TRBD1 TRBV20-1 many CSARKVGQGPYEQYF TGCAGTGCTAGAAAGGTGGGACAGGGCCCCTACGAGCAGTACTTC
TRBJ2-3 - TRBV5-6 once CASSNRATDTQYF TGTGCCAGCAGCAACAGGGCGACAGATACGCAGTATTTT
TRBJ2-2 - TRBV19 few CASKSGPRIPWLFF TGTGCCAGCAAATCCGGGCCACGCATCCCATGGCTGTTTTTT
TRBJ2-3 - TRBV11-2 - CASTRTGRTTDTQYF TGTGCCAGCACCCGAACGGGGCGGACCACAGATACGCAGTATTTT
TRBJ2-7 - TRBV29-1 - CSVEDHSSYEQYF TGCAGCGTTGAAGATCACAGCTCCTACGAGCAGTACTTC
TRBJ1-2 - TRBV30 - CAWSQGNYGYTF TGTGCCTGGAGTCAGGGGAACTATGGCTACACCTTC
TRBJ2-4 TRBD2 TRBV5-4 - CASSLFSGSDKNIQYF TGTGCCAGCAGCTTGTTTAGCGGGAGTGACAAAAACATTCAGTACTTC
TRBJ1-4 - TRBV5-5 many CASSHRTALNEKLFF TGTGCCAGCAGCCATCGGACAGCTCTAAATGAAAAACTGTTTTTT
TRBJ1-1 - TRBV5-5 many CASSLGVTGVAFF TGTGCCAGCAGCTTGGGGGTTACCGGCGTGGCTTTCTTT
TRBJ2-2 TRBD2 TRBV20-1 - CSARDLRAGVTGELFF TGCAGTGCTAGAGATTTAAGAGCGGGAGTGACCGGGGAGCTGTTTTTT
TRBJ2-3 - TRBV2 - CASNPHGPSSTDTQYF TGTGCCAGCAATCCTCACGGCCCGTCTAGCACAGATACGCAGTATTTT
TRBJ2-7 TRBD2 TRBV5-4 - CASSLDGGGAYEQYF TGTGCCAGCAGCTTGGATGGCGGGGGGGCCTACGAGCAGTACTTC
TRBJ2-7 - TRBV12-3/TRBV12-4 many CASSSGAANRVWEQYF TGTGCCAGCTCCTCTGGCGCCGCTAACAGGGTTTGGGAGCAGTACTTC
TRBJ1-1 - TRBV29-1 - CSGTGSWGTEAFF TGCAGCGGTACAGGGTCGTGGGGCACTGAAGCTTTCTTT